The clone carrying this T cell receptor beta chain was picked up a small number of times. The antigen is undetermined. The data belong to a study of immune heterogeneity within non-small cell lung tumors. Study-level findings and limits: Recurrence of the same dominant CDR3 beta clonotypes was seen across tumor sites within a patient, and site-unique high-frequency clones were present alongside them.

The CDR3 length is 11 residues. Trimming removed 4 bases from V and 5 bases from J, with 3 bases in between. Germline V lookup: CDR1 SEHNR, CDR2 FQNEAQ (reference sequence). Template input, which was bulk tumor genomic DNA, totaled 600 to 700 ng per sample. Several widely spaced biopsies per primary tumor were taken during surgery. Curative surgery was performed on patients who had untreated, newly diagnosed non-small cell lung cancer. Individuals who provided samples were patients with newly diagnosed non-small cell lung cancer who were having surgery with curative intent. It was a multiplex PCR that amplified TCR beta CDR3, with 32 V and 13 J primers. TCRdb passed the multiplex PCR reads through MiXCR, listing each CDR3 protein once. This table has about 15,000 distinct CDR3 sequences, roughly 29% appearing once.

This sequence originates from a man in his forties with non-small cell lung cancer. The sample consisted of lung tumor tissue. V and J are TRBV7-9 and TRBJ2-1; D not resolved. CDR3 sequence: CASSYHNEQFF. DNA of the CDR3: TGTGCCAGCAGCTACCACAATGAGCAGTTCTTC.